This is a list of T cell receptor beta chains from one sample in a study of T-cell memory formation after mild COVID-19. MiXCR was run by TCRdb on the 5' RACE reads, yielding one entry per CDR3 protein. The sample includes about 340,000 distinct CDR3 sequences, around a fifth seen only once; the top ten take under 25%. The sample taken for sequencing was PBMCs or a T cell subset sorted from them (not recorded which). The receptors shown here come from a young man who had mild COVID-19 (a few samples of this study predate the infection). Cell type and time point are not known. Both conserved end residues are part of each CDR3. A D gene is named only where the DNA matches it firmly. The size of a clone is reported for some rows only, either as once, few or many, or as a class for expanded clones.

TRBJ2-1	TRBD2	NA	TRBV9	TGTGCCAGCAGCGTAGCAGCGGGGGGGACCTACAATGAGCAGTTCTTC	CASSVAAGGTYNEQFF
TRBJ2-7	NA	many	TRBV6-5	TGTGCCAGCAGTTACCTTCCTACTACCGAATTGAATCACGAGCAGTACTTC	CASSYLPTTELNHEQYF
TRBJ2-5	NA	NA	TRBV29-1	TGCAGCACCGACAGCGATCAAGAGACCCAGTACTTC	CSTDSDQETQYF
TRBJ1-5	NA	NA	TRBV12-3/TRBV12-4	TGTGCCAGCAGTTTAGTGAGGGAGCCCCAGCATTTT	CASSLVREPQHF
TRBJ2-3	TRBD2	NA	TRBV7-2	TGTGCCAGCAGCTCCAGGACTAGCGGGGGGGCACCAGATACGCAGTATTTT	CASSSRTSGGAPDTQYF
TRBJ2-1	NA	NA	TRBV6-2/TRBV6-3	TGTGCCAGCAGTTCGGTGGCAGGGTTGAGTGAGTATGAGCAGTTCTTC	CASSSVAGLSEYEQFF
TRBJ2-2	TRBD1	few	TRBV9	TGTGCCAGCAGCTTTACAGGGGGCCTCGGGGAGCTGTTTTTT	CASSFTGGLGELFF
TRBJ2-3	NA	few	TRBV15	TGTGCCACCAGCATAAGCCCCCTCACAGATACGCAGTATTTT	CATSISPLTDTQYF
TRBJ2-3	TRBD2	NA	TRBV7-2	TGTGCCAGCAGCTTAGACGGGGGGGCTACAGATACGCAGTATTTT	CASSLDGGATDTQYF
TRBJ2-6	TRBD2	few	TRBV7-2	TGTGCCAGCAGCCGCGGGAGGGGCTCTGGGGCCAACGTCCTGACTTTC	CASSRGRGSGANVLTF
TRBJ2-5	TRBD2	few	TRBV3-1	TGTGCCAGCAGCCTCGGACTAGCGGGGGCTCAAGAGACCCAGTACTTC	CASSLGLAGAQETQYF
TRBJ1-1	TRBD1	NA	TRBV9	TGTGCCAGCAGCGCCGACCCGGGACAGGCTAAAAGAGAAGCTTTCTTT	CASSADPGQAKREAFF
TRBJ1-3	NA	NA	TRBV7-8	TGTGCCAGCAGCTGGACTCTTACCGCGACCTCTGGAAACACCATATATTTT	CASSWTLTATSGNTIYF
TRBJ1-1	TRBD1	NA	TRBV27	TGTGCCAGCAGTCATCGGGACAGGGGATATGGTGAAGCTTTCTTT	CASSHRDRGYGEAFF
TRBJ1-6	NA	few	TRBV7-2	TGTGCCAGCAGCCCAAATGGCCAGTTGATTTTGTCCCTCCACTTT	CASSPNGQLILSLHF
TRBJ2-5	NA	NA	TRBV7-3	TGTGCCAGCAGCGTGGACGCTTCCCAAGAGACCCAGTACTTC	CASSVDASQETQYF
TRBJ2-5	NA	few	TRBV7-9	TGTGCCAGCAGCTATACGGGGAAAGAGACCCAGTACTTC	CASSYTGKETQYF
TRBJ2-2	NA	NA	TRBV12-3/TRBV12-4	TGTGCCAGCAGTTTTCGGGAATCCGGGGAGCTGTTTTTT	CASSFRESGELFF
TRBJ1-1	TRBD1	NA	TRBV5-5	TGTGCCAGCAGCTTGGTGAGGACAGGCTTGGACACTGAAGCTTTCTTT	CASSLVRTGLDTEAFF
TRBJ1-2	NA	NA	TRBV7-2	TGTGCCAGCAGGACAGGAGTGGGGGTGGTGGGCTACACCTTC	CASRTGVGVVGYTF
TRBJ1-5	NA	few	TRBV2	TGTGCCAGCAGCGGAGTTCGGGGGATTTACCAGCCCCAGCATTTT	CASSGVRGIYQPQHF
TRBJ2-5	NA	NA	TRBV20-1	TGCAGTGCGAGCCCCCGGAGGTACCCTCAAGAGACCCAGTACTTC	CSASPRRYPQETQYF
TRBJ1-6	NA	few	TRBV6-4	TGTGCCAGCAGTGACAACGACAGGAATTCACCCCTCCACTTT	CASSDNDRNSPLHF
TRBJ2-4	NA	once	TRBV6-2/TRBV6-3	TGTGCCAGCAGCCACGGAAACATTCAGTACTTC	CASSHGNIQYF
TRBJ2-3	TRBD2	NA	TRBV20-1	TGCAGTGCTACTAGCGGGGGGAACACAGATACGCAGTATTTT	CSATSGGNTDTQYF
TRBJ1-2	TRBD1	NA	TRBV30	TGTGCCTGGAGCACCGGGACAGGTTGGAACTATGGCTACACCTTC	CAWSTGTGWNYGYTF
TRBJ2-5	NA	many	TRBV6-5	TGTGCCAGCACCGGACCTTCGGGGACCCAGTACTTC	CASTGPSGTQYF
TRBJ1-2	TRBD1	NA	TRBV5-5	TGTGCCAGCAGCTTAACGCCGGGACAGGTCCTCTATGGCTACACCTTC	CASSLTPGQVLYGYTF
TRBJ2-1	TRBD1	NA	TRBV12-3/TRBV12-4	TGTGCCAGCAGACTCGGACAGGGTAGGAATGAGCAGTTCTTC	CASRLGQGRNEQFF
TRBJ1-5	NA	few	TRBV6-2/TRBV6-3	TGTGCCAGCAGCAAAGACAGATCCAATCAGCCCCAGCATTTT	CASSKDRSNQPQHF
TRBJ1-6	NA	few	TRBV27	TGTGCCTCCGGGGGGCAGGGGCCCCGCCCCTATAATTCACCCCTCCACTTT	CASGGQGPRPYNSPLHF
TRBJ1-3	NA	NA	TRBV11-2	TGTGCCAGCAGCTTTTCGCGGGGCTCCGGAAACACCATATATTTT	CASSFSRGSGNTIYF
TRBJ2-3	NA	many	TRBV7-6	TGTGCCAGCAGCTCCCGATTGGCAGACCGCACAGATACGCAGTATTTT	CASSSRLADRTDTQYF
TRBJ1-3	NA	many	TRBV10-2	TGCGCCAGCAGGCCCCAGGGAATCGGAAACACCATATATTTT	CASRPQGIGNTIYF
TRBJ2-3	TRBD1	few	TRBV9	TGTGCCAGCAGCGTGTCAGGGGGCGCAGATACGCAGTATTTT	CASSVSGGADTQYF
TRBJ1-6	NA	few	TRBV20-1	TGCAGTGCTAGAGAACCAGGGAGGAATTCACCCCTCCACTTT	CSAREPGRNSPLHF
TRBJ2-1	TRBD1	NA	TRBV11-3	TGTGCCAGCAGCTTAGGGGACAGGGGTAATGAGCAGTTCTTC	CASSLGDRGNEQFF
TRBJ2-5	TRBD1	NA	TRBV9	TGTGCCAGCAGCGTTGGGACAGGGCTAAAGGCCCAGTACTTC	CASSVGTGLKAQYF
TRBJ2-3	NA	NA	TRBV3-1	TGTGCCAGCAGCCGCGAGTCGGGGCGGAATACGCAGTATTTT	CASSRESGRNTQYF
TRBJ1-1	NA	few	TRBV18	TGTGCCAGCTCACCAGGGACAATGAACACTGAAGCTTTCTTT	CASSPGTMNTEAFF
TRBJ2-1	NA	many	TRBV5-4	TGTGCCAGCAGCAGCGGGACAGCCTCCTACAATGAGCAGTTCTTC	CASSSGTASYNEQFF
TRBJ1-1	TRBD1	few	TRBV20-1	TGCAGTGCCGGGACAGGGGGCGACACTGAAGCTTTCTTT	CSAGTGGDTEAFF
TRBJ2-1	TRBD1	once	TRBV28	TGTGCCAGCAGAATGGGCAGGGGGTACAATGAGCAGTTCTTC	CASRMGRGYNEQFF
TRBJ1-2	NA	many	TRBV5-1	TGCGCCAGCAGCTTGGATCGCCCTAACTATGGCTACACCTTC	CASSLDRPNYGYTF
TRBJ2-7	NA	NA	TRBV5-1	TGCGCCAGCGGGGGCAGGGGGGACGAGCAGTACTTC	CASGGRGDEQYF
TRBJ1-1	TRBD1	NA	TRBV7-2	TGTGCCAGCAGCTTAGGAGTTCCGACAGGGCACGCTGAAGCTTTCTTT	CASSLGVPTGHAEAFF
TRBJ2-7	NA	NA	TRBV7-9	TGTGCCAGCAGCTTAGGGATGGCGGATCTAGCCTACGAGCAGTACTTC	CASSLGMADLAYEQYF
TRBJ2-2	NA	few	TRBV10-3	TGTGCCATCAGTGATCTCGGGAAGGAGCTGTTTTTT	CAISDLGKELFF
TRBJ2-3	NA	NA	TRBV7-2	TGTGCCAGCAGCTTAACGATTCTAGATCTGCAGTATTTT	CASSLTILDLQYF
TRBJ2-1	TRBD2	NA	TRBV14	TGTGCCAGCAGCCCGCCCAGACGGGGGGACAATGAGCAGTTCTTC	CASSPPRRGDNEQFF
TRBJ2-7	NA	few	TRBV20-1	TGCAGTGCTTCCAAATCCTACGAGCAGTACTTC	CSASKSYEQYF
TRBJ2-4	NA	NA	TRBV18	TGTGCCAGCAGCACCGAATTACTCCTAGCCAAAAACATTCAGTACTTC	CASSTELLLAKNIQYF
TRBJ1-4	TRBD1	NA	TRBV25-1	TGTGCCACGGGACAGGCCTATGAAAAACTGTTTTTT	CATGQAYEKLFF
TRBJ2-7	NA	NA	TRBV7-2	TGTGCCAGCAGCCGTAGGGTAGCCTACGAGCAGTACTTC	CASSRRVAYEQYF